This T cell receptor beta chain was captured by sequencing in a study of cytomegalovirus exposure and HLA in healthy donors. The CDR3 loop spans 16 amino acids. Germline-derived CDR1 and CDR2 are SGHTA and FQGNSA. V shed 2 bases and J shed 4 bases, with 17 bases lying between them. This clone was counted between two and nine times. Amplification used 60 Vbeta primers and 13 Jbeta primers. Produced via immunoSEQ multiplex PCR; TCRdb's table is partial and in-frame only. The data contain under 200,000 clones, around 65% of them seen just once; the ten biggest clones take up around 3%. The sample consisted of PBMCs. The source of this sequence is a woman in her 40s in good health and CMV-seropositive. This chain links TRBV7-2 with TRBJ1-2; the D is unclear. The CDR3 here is CASSLYYTKPGYGYTF. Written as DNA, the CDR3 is TGTGCCAGCAGCTTATACTACACGAAGCCTGGCTATGGCTACACCTTC.